This TCR beta chain was found in a study of sequential checkpoint blockade in melanoma. The wider study: Randomization was 1:1 between first-line nivolumab→ipilimumab and ipilimumab→nivolumab. Maintenance nivolumab came after either treatment sequence.

V trimming: 3 bases; J trimming: 8 bases; junction bases outside the gene matches: 7. From germline, CDR1 is MNHEY and CDR2 SMNVEV (reference sequence). The CDR3 runs 15 residues. TCRdb's copy holds only in-frame clones and misses some; the assay was immunoSEQ multiplex PCR. This table holds some 22,000 clones, approximately 81% found once. Treatment meaning: randomized to nivolumab then ipilimumab (arm A) or the reverse (arm B). Patients had received no earlier DNA-damaging chemotherapy. Sorted cells were live CD3+CD8+, lacking CD19 and CD56, from PBMCs. The TCR was taken from a human donor with melanoma. Sequencing was performed on CD8+ T cells sorted from blood (inferred from file names), taken from a patient given nivolumab and ipilimumab in sequence. The chain recombines TRBV27 with TRBJ2-1, with 10 positions matching TRBD1. CDR3 sequence reads: CASSFPADRGYEQFF. Here the CDR3 DNA reads TGTGCCAGCAGTTTCCCGGCGGACAGGGGGTATGAGCAGTTCTTC.